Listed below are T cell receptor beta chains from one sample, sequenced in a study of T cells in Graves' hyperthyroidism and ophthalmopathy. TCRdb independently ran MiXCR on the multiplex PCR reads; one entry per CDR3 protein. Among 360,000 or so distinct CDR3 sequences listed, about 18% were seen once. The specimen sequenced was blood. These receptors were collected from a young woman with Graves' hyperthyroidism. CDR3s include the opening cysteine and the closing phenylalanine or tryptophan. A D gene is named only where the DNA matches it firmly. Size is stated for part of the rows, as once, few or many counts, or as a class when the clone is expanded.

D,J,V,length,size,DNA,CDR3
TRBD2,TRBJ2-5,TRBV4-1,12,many,TGCGCCAGCAGCCAACCGGGAGGGACCCAGTACTTC,CASSQPGGTQYF
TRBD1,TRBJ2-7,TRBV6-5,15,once,TGTGCCAGCAGTTCCAGGACAGGTTCGCCCTACGAGCAGTACTTC,CASSSRTGSPYEQYF
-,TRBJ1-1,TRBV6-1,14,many,TGTGCCAGCAGGGGTCTCAGGGATAACACTGAAGCTTTCTTT,CASRGLRDNTEAFF
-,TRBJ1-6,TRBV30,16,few,TGTGCCTGGAGTGTACTAGGCAGGGAGACCGGAACACCCCTCCACTTT,CAWSVLGRETGTPLHF
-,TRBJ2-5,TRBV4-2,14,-,TGTGCCAGCAGCCTGTCGATGTCCGCAGAGACCCAGTACTTC,CASSLSMSAETQYF
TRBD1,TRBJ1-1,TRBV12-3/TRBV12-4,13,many,TGTGCCAGCAGTGGGACAGGGGTGACTGAAGCTTTCTTT,CASSGTGVTEAFF
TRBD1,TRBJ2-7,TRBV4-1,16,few,TGCGCCAGCAGCCCCAGGGGCAGGGGGTTTTCCTACGAGCAGTACTTC,CASSPRGRGFSYEQYF
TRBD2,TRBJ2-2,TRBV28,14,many,TGTGCCAGTGTAAGCGGGGGGTCCACCGGGGAGCTGTTTTTT,CASVSGGSTGELFF
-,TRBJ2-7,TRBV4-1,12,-,TGCGCCAGCAGCCAAGGGAAGTACGAGCAGTACTTC,CASSQGKYEQYF
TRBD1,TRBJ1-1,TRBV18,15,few,TGTGCCAGCTCACCAACCCGGGACAGGGGCACTGAAGCTTTCTTT,CASSPTRDRGTEAFF
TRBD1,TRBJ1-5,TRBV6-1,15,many,TGTGCCAGCAGCCTCGGGACAGGGAACAATCAGCCCCAGCATTTT,CASSLGTGNNQPQHF
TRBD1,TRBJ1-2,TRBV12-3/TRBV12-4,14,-,TGTGCCAGCAGTCCCACAGGGGGCGGCTATGGCTACACCTTC,CASSPTGGGYGYTF
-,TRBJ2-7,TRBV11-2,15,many,TGTGCCAGCAGCTCCCCTGACGGGGAAACCTACGAGCAGTACTTC,CASSSPDGETYEQYF
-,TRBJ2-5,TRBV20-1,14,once,TGCAGTGCTAGAGATGTTTCAGGGCCAGAGACCCAGTACTTC,CSARDVSGPETQYF